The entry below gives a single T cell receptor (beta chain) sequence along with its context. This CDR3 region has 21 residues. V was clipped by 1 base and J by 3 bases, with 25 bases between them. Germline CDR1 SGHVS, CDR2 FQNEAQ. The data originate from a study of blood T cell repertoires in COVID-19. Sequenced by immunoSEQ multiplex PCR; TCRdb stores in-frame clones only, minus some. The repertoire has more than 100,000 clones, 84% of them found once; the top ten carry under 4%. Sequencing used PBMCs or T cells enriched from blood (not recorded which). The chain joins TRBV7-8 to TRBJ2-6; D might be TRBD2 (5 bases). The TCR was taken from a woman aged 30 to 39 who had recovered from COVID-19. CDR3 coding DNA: TGTGCCAGCAGCTTAGTGGTTATTCCTAGCTCGAGCTCTGGTGGGGCCAACGTCCTGACTTTC. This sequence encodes CASSLVVIPSSSSGGANVLTF. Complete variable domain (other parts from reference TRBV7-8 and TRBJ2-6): GAGVSQSPRYKVAKRGQDVALRCDPISGHVSLFWYQQALGQGPEFLTYFQNEAQLDKSGLPSDRFFAERPEGSVSTLKIQRTQQEDSAVYLCASSLVVIPSSSSGGANVLTFGAGSRLTVL.